These T cell receptor beta chains were read from a single sample in a study of PD-L1 blockade in urothelial cancer. The protocol was immunoSEQ multiplex PCR, while the TCRdb copy is restricted to in-frame clones and leaves out a portion. The data hold 50,000 to 60,000 clones, with about 86% observed a single time. The source material was PBMCs, sampled around atezolizumab (anti-PD-L1) treatment. All receptors come from a man in his forties or fifties with urothelial cancer. CDR3s include the opening cysteine and the closing phenylalanine or tryptophan. The D gene is left open where the match is weak. Clone size, where shown, is once, few, many, or a class for clones that have expanded.

abundance: NA
j_gene: TRBJ2-1
v_gene: TRBV9
len: 16
d_gene: TRBD2
CDR3nt: TGTGCCAGCAGCCTCCGGACTAGCGGGAGCGCGAGTGAGCAGTTCTTC
CDR3aa: CASSLRTSGSASEQFF

abundance: NA
j_gene: TRBJ2-3
v_gene: TRBV7-7
len: 13
d_gene: NA
CDR3nt: TGTGCTAGCAGCCCTAGTGGGGGGGATACGCAGTATTTT
CDR3aa: CASSPSGGDTQYF

abundance: NA
j_gene: TRBJ1-4
v_gene: TRBV27
len: 14
d_gene: NA
CDR3nt: TGTGCCAGCAGTCACGGGGTCGGTGGTGAAAAACTGTTTTTT
CDR3aa: CASSHGVGGEKLFF

abundance: NA
j_gene: TRBJ1-4
v_gene: TRBV5-1
len: 13
d_gene: TRBD1
CDR3nt: TGCGCCAGCAGCTACGGGACAGGGGAAAAACTGTTTTTT
CDR3aa: CASSYGTGEKLFF

abundance: NA
j_gene: TRBJ2-7
v_gene: TRBV6-5
len: 14
d_gene: TRBD2
CDR3nt: TGTGCCAGCGTGGTTAGCGGGAGCTCCTACGAGCAGTACTTC
CDR3aa: CASVVSGSSYEQYF

abundance: NA
j_gene: TRBJ2-7
v_gene: TRBV10-1
len: 15
d_gene: TRBD2
CDR3nt: TGCGCCAGCAGTGAGTCGATAAGCGGGAGGGGACCTCGGTACTTC
CDR3aa: CASSESISGRGPRYF

abundance: NA
j_gene: TRBJ2-7
v_gene: TRBV28
len: 15
d_gene: TRBD1
CDR3nt: TGTGCCAGCAGTTTATACGGACAGGGGGCACGGGAGCAGTACTTC
CDR3aa: CASSLYGQGAREQYF

abundance: NA
j_gene: TRBJ2-3
v_gene: TRBV18
len: 17
d_gene: NA
CDR3nt: TGTGCCAGCTCACCACCGAATGGCGGTGTATTGTCCGATACGCAGTATTTT
CDR3aa: CASSPPNGGVLSDTQYF

abundance: NA
j_gene: TRBJ2-5
v_gene: TRBV19
len: 13
d_gene: TRBD1
CDR3nt: TGTGCCAGTAGGGGGACAGGGGCGAAGACCCAGTACTTC
CDR3aa: CASRGTGAKTQYF

abundance: NA
j_gene: TRBJ2-2
v_gene: TRBV6-4
len: 14
d_gene: TRBD2
CDR3nt: TGTGCCAGCAGGCGGCTAGCGGCCACCGGGGAGCTGTTTTTT
CDR3aa: CASRRLAATGELFF

abundance: few
j_gene: TRBJ2-2
v_gene: TRBV19
len: 15
d_gene: NA
CDR3nt: TGTGCCAGTACCGCGGGCGGGACCAACACCGGGGAGCTGTTTTTT
CDR3aa: CASTAGGTNTGELFF

abundance: NA
j_gene: TRBJ1-2
v_gene: TRBV7-2
len: 14
d_gene: NA
CDR3nt: TGTGCCAGCAGCCCCCAAGGGGGACCTTATGGCTACACCTTC
CDR3aa: CASSPQGGPYGYTF

abundance: NA
j_gene: TRBJ2-2
v_gene: TRBV4-2
len: 17
d_gene: TRBD2
CDR3nt: TGTGCCAGCAGCCAAGGCCCCGCGGGAGGGCCCACCGGGGAGCTGTTTTTT
CDR3aa: CASSQGPAGGPTGELFF

abundance: NA
j_gene: TRBJ1-5
v_gene: TRBV9
len: 14
d_gene: NA
CDR3nt: TGTGCCAGCAGCGTAGGTCCGGCCGGGGAGCCCCAGCATTTT
CDR3aa: CASSVGPAGEPQHF

abundance: NA
j_gene: TRBJ2-7
v_gene: TRBV7-2
len: 13
d_gene: NA
CDR3nt: TGTGCCAGCAGCTTAAAACTAGGATACGAGCAGTACTTC
CDR3aa: CASSLKLGYEQYF

abundance: NA
j_gene: TRBJ1-2
v_gene: TRBV6-5
len: 13
d_gene: TRBD1
CDR3nt: TGTGCCAGCAGTTACAAGGGGGCGCGTGGCTACACCTTC
CDR3aa: CASSYKGARGYTF

abundance: NA
j_gene: TRBJ2-3
v_gene: TRBV6-6
len: 15
d_gene: NA
CDR3nt: TGTGCCAGCAGTTACGTGGGGGGTAGCACAGATACGCAGTATTTT
CDR3aa: CASSYVGGSTDTQYF

abundance: NA
j_gene: TRBJ1-2
v_gene: TRBV7-9
len: 15
d_gene: TRBD1
CDR3nt: TGTGCCAGCAGCTCGGGACAGCCCCCTAACTATGGCTACACCTTC
CDR3aa: CASSSGQPPNYGYTF

abundance: NA
j_gene: TRBJ1-3
v_gene: TRBV5-1
len: 14
d_gene: TRBD1
CDR3nt: TGCGCCAGCAGCCTTGGTCAGGGGGCGGACTTCGTATATTTT
CDR3aa: CASSLGQGADFVYF

abundance: NA
j_gene: TRBJ2-1
v_gene: TRBV28
len: 14
d_gene: TRBD2
CDR3nt: TGTGCCAGCAGAAAGCGGGAGGTCAGCAATGAGCAGTTCTTC
CDR3aa: CASRKREVSNEQFF

abundance: NA
j_gene: TRBJ1-1
v_gene: TRBV5-8
len: 14
d_gene: NA
CDR3nt: TGTGCCAGCAGCCCAGGACACTCTGGCGCTGAAGCTTTCTTT
CDR3aa: CASSPGHSGAEAFF

abundance: NA
j_gene: TRBJ2-3
v_gene: TRBV6-5
len: 14
d_gene: NA
CDR3nt: TGTGCCAGCAGCCGTCGAACTAGGACAGATACGCAGTATTTT
CDR3aa: CASSRRTRTDTQYF

abundance: NA
j_gene: TRBJ2-4
v_gene: TRBV27
len: 15
d_gene: NA
CDR3nt: TGTGCCAGCAGTAGAACAGATGGGGCCAAAAACATTCAGTACTTC
CDR3aa: CASSRTDGAKNIQYF

abundance: few
j_gene: TRBJ1-1
v_gene: TRBV13
len: 13
d_gene: NA
CDR3nt: TGTGCCAGCAACCACTACCGGGACACTGAAGCTTTCTTT
CDR3aa: CASNHYRDTEAFF

abundance: NA
j_gene: TRBJ2-7
v_gene: TRBV18
len: 15
d_gene: NA
CDR3nt: TGTGCCAGCTCACCACAAACAGTGAGCTCCTACGAGCAGTACTTC
CDR3aa: CASSPQTVSSYEQYF

abundance: NA
j_gene: TRBJ2-3
v_gene: TRBV27
len: 14
d_gene: NA
CDR3nt: TGTGCCAGCTCGAGGAGGGCGGGCACAGATACGCAGTATTTT
CDR3aa: CASSRRAGTDTQYF

abundance: once
j_gene: TRBJ2-7
v_gene: TRBV5-5
len: 14
d_gene: NA
CDR3nt: TGTGCCAGCAGCCTTAGCGTTACCCCCTACGAGCAGTACTTC
CDR3aa: CASSLSVTPYEQYF

abundance: NA
j_gene: TRBJ2-3
v_gene: TRBV15
len: 15
d_gene: NA
CDR3nt: TGTGCCACCAGCAGAGATCGGTCCTCCGGGGGTACGCAGTATTTT
CDR3aa: CATSRDRSSGGTQYF

abundance: NA
j_gene: TRBJ2-3
v_gene: TRBV28
len: 15
d_gene: TRBD2
CDR3nt: TGTGCCAGCAGTCCGGGGGGGGCAAGCACAGATACGCAGTATTTT
CDR3aa: CASSPGGASTDTQYF

abundance: few
j_gene: TRBJ1-2
v_gene: TRBV28
len: 13
d_gene: TRBD1
CDR3nt: TGTGCCAGCAGTTTGACAGGGGGCGTGAGCTACACCTTC
CDR3aa: CASSLTGGVSYTF

abundance: few
j_gene: TRBJ1-5
v_gene: TRBV18
len: 13
d_gene: TRBD1
CDR3nt: TGTGCCAGCTCACCGGGACAGAATCAGCCCCAGCATTTT
CDR3aa: CASSPGQNQPQHF

abundance: few
j_gene: TRBJ2-7
v_gene: TRBV21-1
len: 13
d_gene: NA
CDR3nt: TGTGCCAGCCGAGCGGGGGAGGCCTACGAGCAGTACTTC
CDR3aa: CASRAGEAYEQYF

abundance: NA
j_gene: TRBJ2-5
v_gene: TRBV5-1
len: 16
d_gene: TRBD2
CDR3nt: TGCGCCAGCAGCTTGGGCGGGAGCGGAGTCGGAGAGACCCAGTACTTC
CDR3aa: CASSLGGSGVGETQYF

abundance: NA
j_gene: TRBJ1-1
v_gene: TRBV10-1
len: 14
d_gene: TRBD1
CDR3nt: TGCGCCAGCAGCGACCGGGACAGGGGTACTGAAGCTTTCTTT
CDR3aa: CASSDRDRGTEAFF

abundance: NA
j_gene: TRBJ2-7
v_gene: TRBV5-8
len: 15
d_gene: TRBD2
CDR3nt: TGTGCCAGCAGCCTAGCGGGAGTTGGTATGTACGAGCAGTACTTC
CDR3aa: CASSLAGVGMYEQYF

abundance: once
j_gene: TRBJ1-3
v_gene: TRBV2
len: 15
d_gene: NA
CDR3nt: TGTGCCAGCAGTGGGGGGCAGAGCTCTGGAAACACCATATATTTT
CDR3aa: CASSGGQSSGNTIYF

abundance: NA
j_gene: TRBJ2-5
v_gene: TRBV2
len: 12
d_gene: NA
CDR3nt: TGTGCCAGCACAAGCTTGTCGGAGACCCAGTACTTC
CDR3aa: CASTSLSETQYF